This T cell receptor beta chain was found in a study of cytomegalovirus exposure and HLA in healthy donors (TCRdb year 2017). Study-level background: An earlier analysis of several hundred of the donors reported 276 Gb of sequence data and approximately 120 million unique TCR beta sequences obtained from about 179 million T cells. Roughly 310 gigabases of sequencing data and around 87 million unique TCR sequences were included in an early release covering roughly 600 HLA-typed donors. Of the roughly 390 genotyped donors, 81% were placed in the genetic ancestry cluster associated with self-reported Caucasian donors. The study aimed to test whether signatures of past pathogen exposure could be identified by cataloging public T cell receptors. Using immunosequencing, the study profiled T cell repertoires from 640 or so subjects and related those repertoires to cytomegalovirus serostatus. Besides the first cohort of around 670 subjects, a separate validation cohort made up of some 110 different subjects was used. High-throughput TCR immunosequencing, statistical association of individual TCRs with disease status, and machine learning were combined to predict cytomegalovirus infection status. A later analysis re-analyzed previously published TCR beta repertoires from roughly 690 donors and added high-resolution HLA genotyping to study TCR occurrence patterns. The later analysis used no new phenotypic data to find candidate immune exposures, relying instead on TCR beta sequences and their occurrence across donors. To decide whether each TCR beta V gene segment behaved as functional or pseudogenic, an earlier analysis of approximately 620 of the donors relied on high-throughput TCR beta sequencing. Donor age, sex, ethnicity and CMV serostatus were compiled alongside the repertoire data. A later genetic analysis used genome-wide SNP genotypes for about 65% of the roughly 670 donors, treating that subset as a discovery cohort. All discovery cohort repertoires had been generated on a single sequencing platform. Class I and class II HLA loci were covered by the typing at four-digit resolution. Typing coverage varied by locus: roughly 629-640 donors for A, B, C, DRB1 and DQB1; about 520 for DQA1; over 600 for DPA1; around 450 for DPB1. Roughly 5 DR-DQ haplotypes were handled as single units for association and clustering, since linkage in the cohort was strong. Among 300 to 500 genotyped donors of the cohort, an average of approximately 240,000 unique TCR beta nucleotide sequences was sequenced per donor, of which approximately 19% were non-productive.

The cohort consisted of more than 650 healthy bone marrow donors. At the time of sampling, all cohort members were nominally healthy, though unrecorded immune exposures were likely present. The donor tested CMV seropositive and was one of the 289 seropositive cohort members. A peripheral blood sample was provided by each donor, and peripheral blood mononuclear cells were used for TCR beta sequencing. Genomic DNA extraction from the blood cell samples was performed with the Qiagen DNeasy Blood Extraction Kit. To note about this clone: It has no known antigen specificity. No base quality information exists; no much larger clone differs at one position.

From V the trimming removes 1 base and from J it removes 11 bases, while the gene matches leave 13 bases of the junction unaccounted for. The CDR3, cysteine through phenylalanine, is 16 amino acids long. Only CDR3 DNA is held: 48 bases, read in frame from base 1. CDR1 and CDR2 are drawn from the germline V gene: MGHDK, SYGVNS. The full study reports these points: Because HLA typing was missing for some donors at each locus, association tests included only the typed subset. According to a later analysis, most CMV-associated TCR beta chains appeared to be HLA-restricted, and the HLA associations seemed to be driven largely by CMV exposure. When HLA alleles, especially DR and DQ, strongly co-occurred, attributing TCR associations to individual alleles was difficult. A later genetic analysis reported fewer N-insertions in productive TCRs among donors in an Asian-associated ancestry cluster than the roughly 690-donor mean. Some IMGT-functional V segments, including TRBV6-2 and TRBV6-3, could not be distinguished by the 87-base-pair reads and were therefore excluded. Linkage disequilibrium might explain the correlated functional status among segregating V segments, but an unknown experimental factor could not be excluded. The presence/absence analyses assumed that sequencing depth was roughly uniform across donors, and that assumption may not be true. Only TCR beta chains were sequenced in this cohort, and the absence of alpha or paired-chain data limited detectable features. Because counts were too low, more than 15 rarely observed V segments, including chromosome 9 orphons, were left out of the earlier analysis of about 500 of the donors. In the study, some 160 TCR beta chains were listed as associated with cytomegalovirus. In a later analysis, TCR association rates were found to vary across HLA loci, with the most associated TCRs seen for DRB1 alleles and the fewest for HLA-C alleles. A further reported finding was that TCR beta sequences accurately predicted the HLA-A and HLA-B alleles for most subjects in the first cohort. A group of highly shared sequence variants was considered likely to be a technical artifact of the sequencing pipeline. Most TCR sequences were seen in very few donors, while some public TCRs were found in many individuals. For the cohort, immune exposure information was limited to CMV serostatus. In vitro tests confirmed that a few of the cytomegalovirus-associated TCR beta chains recognize cytomegalovirus antigens. The classifier was reported to diagnose cytomegalovirus status with high specificity and sensitivity in both the original and validation cohorts. According to the authors, the approach could potentially be generalized to other disease states and immunological phenotypes. At a false discovery rate of 0.05, a later analysis linked under 20,000 TCR beta sequences to specific HLA alleles. In an earlier analysis of about 600 of the donors, most TCR beta V segments appeared in productive rearrangements about 87% or about 30% of the time, broadly matching IMGT annotations. Compared with equally common non-associated chains, HLA-associated TCR beta chains in a later analysis were more clonally expanded and had lower generation probabilities. An association between a missense DCLRE1C variant and V-gene and J-gene trimming of TCR beta chains was found in a later genetic analysis and replicated in an independent cohort. Several of the top co-occurrence clusters appeared to be linked to parvovirus B19, influenza, CMV and Epstein-Barr virus, according to a later analysis.

The library came from the immunoSEQ multiplex PCR assay. A mixture of 60 forward primers for TCR Vbeta segments and 13 reverse primers for TCR Jbeta segments was used in the multiplex PCR. The CDR3 region of rearranged TCR beta genes was amplified from genomic DNA by a multiplex PCR assay. The amplified TCR beta libraries were sequenced on the Illumina HiSeq System as 87-base-pair reads. The study's processing was this. In a later analysis, some 80 million unique TCR beta chains were counted across the 500 to 700 repertoires, and roughly 11 million of these chains were shared by at least two donors. Raw reads were error-corrected and collapsed into unique sequences by a nearest-neighbor algorithm in which closely related sequences were merged to remove PCR and sequencing errors. To assign V, D and J gene segments, CDR3 sequences were aligned to IMGT reference sequences. For a sequence to be retained, at least a six-nucleotide match to both a V gene segment and a J gene segment was required. Rearrangements were classified as productive when the CDR3 lacked stop codons and remained in frame with V and J, and all other rearrangements were classified as non-productive. CDR3 was defined by IMGT convention, running from the second conserved V-encoded cysteine to the conserved J-encoded phenylalanine. In an earlier analysis of around 640 of the donors, sequences lacking an unambiguous match to a single V gene segment were excluded. An earlier analysis of under 750 of the donors called V segments functional above 56.7% productive rearrangements and segregating when the between-donor standard deviation exceeded 5%. To diagnose cytomegalovirus status from the catalog of TCR beta chain sequences, a statistical classification framework was built. In a later analysis, V and J genes were assigned by comparing TCR nucleotide sequences against IMGT/GENE-DB human TR gene sequences. The TCRdist pipeline was used in a later analysis to assign CDR3 sequences and most-parsimonious VDJ recombination scenarios. In a later analysis, every TCR beta chain was defined by the combination of its CDR3 amino acid sequence and its V-gene family, and reads without a unique V-gene family were dropped. A later analysis removed 550 to 700 highly shared, low-generation-probability nucleotide sequences to deal with suspected cross-contamination and a sequencing artifact. In a later analysis, a clonal expansion index for each public chain was calculated from normalized within-repertoire ranks of inferred template counts. Generation probabilities in a later analysis came from a VDJ recombination model fitted to out-of-frame rearrangements, and those results were checked against IGoR. In a later analysis, TCR-TCR, TCR-HLA and TCR-CMV co-occurrence was scored with hypergeometric tests, and a repertoire-size bias correction was applied to TCR pairs. A later analysis estimated false discovery rates by permuting HLA or CMV assignments 20 times. In a later analysis, co-occurring TCRs were grouped with DBSCAN, and TCRdist sequence similarity was added when clustering was performed within HLA-allele-positive subsets. Repertoires with fewer than 30,000 or more than 120,000 public chains, plus five repertoires with anomalous nucleotide sharing, were excluded from co-occurrence clustering. TCRdb's version of the immuneACCESS table is confined to in-frame rearrangements and falls short of the full clone set. An unresolved V gene accounts for under half of the shortfall where checked; the remainder is of unknown origin. That table gives V, J and clone size, and the DNA gave D and trimming. For this sample the table gives under 200,000 clones, of which 75% to 80% were detected only once. Around 15% of the sample belongs to the ten largest clones.

The receptor's source is a middle-aged man in good health and CMV-seropositive. Sequencing input: PBMCs. The sequence links TRBV25-1 to TRBJ2-5; 10 middle bases align to TRBD1. In nucleotide form, the sequence is TGTGCCAGCAGTGAATCAGGTTGGGACAGGGGACCTGTGCAGTACTTC. This yields the protein CASSESGWDRGPVQYF. With all but the CDR3 taken from the reference TRBV25-1 and TRBJ2-5 genes, the full variable domain is: EADIYQTPRYLVIGTGKKITLECSQTMGHDKMYWYQQDPGMELHLIHYSYGVNSTEKGDLSSESTVSRIRTEHFPLTLESARPSHTSQYLCASSESGWDRGPVQYFGPGTRLLVL.